Presented here are 18 T cell receptor beta chains from one specimen sequenced in a study of cytomegalovirus exposure and HLA in healthy donors. Sequencing used immunoSEQ multiplex PCR; TCRdb keeps in-frame clones, though not all of them. The data contain 100,000 to 150,000 clones, nearly 90% of them seen just once; the ten biggest clones take up around 1.1%. Sequencing was carried out using PBMCs. The receptors here all came from a woman aged 18 to 35 in good health and CMV-seronegative.

On this clone itself: The germline gene is not matched at one end of the junction; a read error may be the cause. The chain has TRBV7-2 and TRBJ2-1; D unresolved. Per the germline V gene, CDR1 is SGHTA and CDR2 is FQGNSA. This CDR3 is 15 amino acids long. CDR3 bases: TGTGCCAGCAGCTTAGTCCGAGGCTCCGACAATGAGCAGTTCTTC. Its protein product is CASSLVRGSDNEQFF.

This sequence joins TRBV19 and TRBJ2-1; 8 bases fit TRBD2. CDR3 size: 15 residues. Germline V gives CDR1 LNHDA, CDR2 SQIVND (reference sequence). The trim removed 7 bases at V and 0 bases at J, leaving 5 bases unmatched. CDR3 residues: CASMRLASSYNEQFF. In DNA form, the CDR3 reads TGTGCCAGTATGCGACTAGCGAGCTCCTACAATGAGCAGTTCTTC.

This chain connects TRBV2 to TRBJ2-3; 12 bases agree with TRBD2. The CDR3 runs 17 residues. Germline trimming cut 6 bases from V and 4 bases from J; bases unmatched to any gene: 11. Germline V gene lookup returns CDR1 SNHLY and CDR2 FYNNEI. CDR3 in DNA: TGTGCCAGCAGGGCTGGTAGTGCTAGCGGGGGGGCAGATACGCAGTATTTT. It translates to CASRAGSASGGADTQYF.

The chain links TRBV5-4 to TRBJ2-1; 7 bases are shared with TRBD1. Germline V lookup: CDR1 SGHNT, CDR2 YYREEE (reference sequence). The CDR3 sequence is 13 residues long. DNA for the CDR3: TGTACCTGTCAGGGGGTCGAGGTCAATGAGCAGTTCTTC. The encoded protein is CTCQGVEVNEQFF.

The CDR3 sequence is CASSDRTEGYTF. The CDR3 nucleotides read TGTGCCAGCAGTGACAGGACAGAAGGCTACACCTTC. The genes are TRBV6-1 and TRBJ1-2; D is perhaps TRBD1 (6 bases). The germline V and J ends were trimmed by 3 bases and 8 bases, with 10 bases remaining between them. CDR3 length equals 12 residues. Germline CDR1 and CDR2: MNHNS and SASEGT.

The V call is TRBV28, the J call TRBJ1-1, with unresolved D. This CDR3 has 14 residues. The germline V gene encodes CDR1 MDHEN and CDR2 SYDVKM. Trimming removed 5 bases from V and 2 bases from J, with 12 bases in between. The CDR3 reads CASSTFGINTEAFF. The CDR3 DNA follows: TGTGCCAGCAGTACCTTCGGGATTAACACTGAAGCTTTCTTT.

This clone came up once. The gene calls are TRBV18 and TRBJ1-5; TRBD1 might be the D (6 bases). Germline V gives CDR1 KGHSH, CDR2 LQKENI. V was cut by 6 bases and J by 7 bases, with 19 bases left in between. The CDR3 consists of 15 residues. CDR3 nucleotide sequence: TGTGCCAGCTCGCCCAAGGTGGGGGCAGGACAGCCCCAGCATTTT. This codes for CASSPKVGAGQPQHF.

The chain recombines TRBV28 with TRBJ2-4; D remains unclear. The CDR3 is made up of 13 amino acids. The germline V and J ends were trimmed by 10 bases and 1 base, with 11 bases remaining between them. Germline assignment: CDR1 MDHEN and CDR2 SYDVKM. Written as DNA, the CDR3 is TGTGCCACCAACGAAGCGGCCAAAAACATTCAGTACTTC. Its translation: CATNEAAKNIQYF.

This CDR3 reads CASSPESGVGTNEKLFF. DNA of the CDR3: TGCGCCAGCAGCCCGGAATCGGGGGTAGGGACTAATGAAAAACTGTTTTTT. The rearrangement joins TRBV5-1 to TRBJ1-4, with a possible D match to TRBD1 (5 bases). The CDR3 has 17 residues. Trimming pared 4 bases from V and 2 bases from J, leaving 18 bases between. The germline CDR1 and CDR2 sequences are SGHRS and YFSETQ.

This sequence joins TRBV6-5 and TRBJ2-1, with TRBD1 matching 9 bases. The CDR3 has 16 amino acids. Trimming cost V 1 base and J 5 bases; bases outside gene matches: 6. Germline CDR1 MNHEY, CDR2 SVGAGI. The CDR3 here is CASSYYPGTGNNEQFF. DNA of the CDR3: TGTGCCAGCAGTTACTACCCCGGGACAGGGAACAATGAGCAGTTCTTC.

The CDR3 coding sequence is TGTGCCAGCAGGGAGATTAGGGAGGAAGCTTTCTTT. It yields the protein CASREIREEAFF. The genes are TRBV2 and TRBJ1-1; unclear D gene. This CDR3 region has 12 residues. Trimming took off 6 bases at V and 8 bases at J, with 13 bases between the two ends. The V gene's germline CDR1 is SNHLY and CDR2 FYNNEI.

This rearrangement joins TRBV6-1 to TRBJ1-5; 9 positions match TRBD1. J lost 5 bases, V lost 7 bases, and 9 bases had no gene match. Germline CDR1 and CDR2: MNHNS and SASEGT. The CDR3 totals 15 residues. DNA of the CDR3: TGTGCCAGCACGTGGGACAGGGATTATCATCAGCCCCAGCATTTT. It translates to CASTWDRDYHQPQHF.

The chain has TRBV28 and TRBJ2-7, with TRBD2 matching 7 bases. CDR3 length: 14 amino acids. Per the germline V gene, CDR1 is MDHEN and CDR2 is SYDVKM. The V gene end was trimmed by 5 bases and the J gene end by 7 bases; junction bases not matched to a gene: 11. The CDR3 region has the DNA TGTGCCAGCAGTCTCCCGGGGGGAGGGTTTGAGCAGTACTTC. As protein: CASSLPGGGFEQYF.

This rearrangement joins TRBV9 to TRBJ1-5, with 7 bases identical to TRBD1. From germline, CDR1 is SGDLS and CDR2 YYNGEE. This CDR3 has 16 residues. V trimming: 4 bases; J trimming: 0 bases; junction bases outside the gene matches: 7. The CDR3 DNA reads TGTGCCAGCAGCCCTTCCACAGGGGATAGCAATCAGCCCCAGCATTTT. This gives the protein CASSPSTGDSNQPQHF.

This clone appeared a few times. The chain carries TRBV28 and TRBJ2-2; 7 bases line up with TRBD1. Germline V gives CDR1 MDHEN, CDR2 SYDVKM. Losses at the gene ends were 4 bases for V and 4 bases for J; bases not matched to a gene: 6. This CDR3 comprises 15 residues. This CDR3 reads CASSSRQGFTGELFF. The CDR3 bases are TGTGCCAGCAGTTCCAGACAGGGTTTCACCGGGGAGCTGTTTTTT.

This clone turned up a few times. The rearrangement uses TRBV6-5 and TRBJ1-2; D uncertain. V was clipped by 6 bases and J by 8 bases, with 19 bases between them. This CDR3 contains 14 residues. Germline CDR1 and CDR2: MNHEY and SVGAGI. The CDR3 here is CASSSTGDSIGYTF. CDR3 coding DNA: TGTGCCAGCAGCTCAACGGGAGATTCGATCGGCTACACCTTC.

The gene calls are TRBV18 and TRBJ2-6; perhaps TRBD2 as D (6 bases). Trimming pared 6 bases from V and 0 bases from J, leaving 15 bases between. Germline values: CDR1 KGHSH, CDR2 LQKENI. CDR3 length equals 17 residues. The CDR3 bases are TGTGCCAGCTCCATACCGGGACTCTACTCTGGGGCCAACGTCCTGACTTTC. Its protein product is CASSIPGLYSGANVLTF.

The CDR3 protein is CASSWGPLGHSGNTIYF. Here the CDR3 DNA reads TGCGCCAGCAGCTGGGGGCCTCTGGGCCACTCTGGAAACACCATATATTTT. This chain joins TRBV5-1 and TRBJ1-3, with D perhaps TRBD1 (6 bases). Germline lookup yields CDR1 SGHRS and CDR2 YFSETQ. The V end lost 3 bases, the J end lost 0 bases, and 16 bases lay between the germline ends. CDR3 length equals 17 residues.